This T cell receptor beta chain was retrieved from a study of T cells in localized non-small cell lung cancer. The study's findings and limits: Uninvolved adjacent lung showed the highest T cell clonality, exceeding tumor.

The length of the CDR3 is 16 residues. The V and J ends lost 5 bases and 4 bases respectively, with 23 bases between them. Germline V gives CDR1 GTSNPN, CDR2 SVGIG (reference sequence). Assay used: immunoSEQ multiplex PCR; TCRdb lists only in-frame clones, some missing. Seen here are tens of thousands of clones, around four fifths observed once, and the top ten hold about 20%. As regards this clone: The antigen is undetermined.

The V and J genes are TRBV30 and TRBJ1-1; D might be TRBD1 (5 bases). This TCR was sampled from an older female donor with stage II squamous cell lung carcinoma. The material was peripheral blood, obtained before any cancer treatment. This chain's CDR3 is CAWAGPNVFWATEAFF. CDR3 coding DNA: TGTGCCTGGGCGGGACCTAACGTATTCTGGGCCACTGAAGCTTTCTTT.